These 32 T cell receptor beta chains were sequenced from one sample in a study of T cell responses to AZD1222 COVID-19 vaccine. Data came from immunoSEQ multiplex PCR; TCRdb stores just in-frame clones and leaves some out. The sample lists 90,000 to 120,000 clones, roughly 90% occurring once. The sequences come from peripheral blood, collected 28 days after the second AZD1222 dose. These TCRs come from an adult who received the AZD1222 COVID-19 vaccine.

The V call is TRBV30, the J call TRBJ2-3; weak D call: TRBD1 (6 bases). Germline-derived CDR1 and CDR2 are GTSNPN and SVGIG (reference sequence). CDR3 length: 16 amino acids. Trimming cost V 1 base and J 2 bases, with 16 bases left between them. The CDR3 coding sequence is TGTGCCTGGAGTGCCCACTCAGGGGCTATCACAGATACGCAGTATTTT. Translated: CAWSAHSGAITDTQYF.

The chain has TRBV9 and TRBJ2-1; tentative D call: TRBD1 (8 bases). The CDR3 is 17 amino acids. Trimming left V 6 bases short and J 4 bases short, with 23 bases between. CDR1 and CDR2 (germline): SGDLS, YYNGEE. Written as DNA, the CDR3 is TGTGCCAGCACCCTGGGGGGGACAGGACCAAGATACAATGAGCAGTTCTTC. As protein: CASTLGGTGPRYNEQFF.

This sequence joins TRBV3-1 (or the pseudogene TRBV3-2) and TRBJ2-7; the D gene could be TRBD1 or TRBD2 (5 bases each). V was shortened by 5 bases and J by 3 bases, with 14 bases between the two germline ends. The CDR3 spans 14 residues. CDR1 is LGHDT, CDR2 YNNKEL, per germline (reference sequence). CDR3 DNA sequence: TGTGCCAGCAGCGGGGGACGTTCCGTCTACGAGCAGTACTTC. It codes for CASSGGRSVYEQYF.

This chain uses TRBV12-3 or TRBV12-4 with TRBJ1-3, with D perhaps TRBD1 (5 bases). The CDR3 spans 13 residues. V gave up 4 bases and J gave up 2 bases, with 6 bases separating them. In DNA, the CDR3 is TGTGCCAGCAGTTCGACAGCTGGAAACACCATATATTTT. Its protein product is CASSSTAGNTIYF.

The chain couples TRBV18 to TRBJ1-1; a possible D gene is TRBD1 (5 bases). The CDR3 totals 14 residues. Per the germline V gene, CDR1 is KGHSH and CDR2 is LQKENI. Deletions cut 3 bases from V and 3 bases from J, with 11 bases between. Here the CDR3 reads CASSPIWGDTEAFF. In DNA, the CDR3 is TGTGCCAGCTCACCGATTTGGGGGGACACTGAAGCTTTCTTT. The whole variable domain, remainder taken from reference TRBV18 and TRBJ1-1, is NAGVMQNPRHLVRRRGQEARLRCSPMKGHSHVYWYRQLPEEGLKFMVYLQKENIIDESGMPKERFSAEFPKEGPSILRIQQVVRGDSAAYFCASSPIWGDTEAFFGQGTRLTVV.

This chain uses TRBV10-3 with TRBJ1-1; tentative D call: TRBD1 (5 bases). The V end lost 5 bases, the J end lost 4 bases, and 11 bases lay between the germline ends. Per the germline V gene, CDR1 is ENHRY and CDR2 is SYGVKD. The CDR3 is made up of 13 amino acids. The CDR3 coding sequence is TGTGCCATCAGTTGGGGGGAGGGCACTGAAGCTTTCTTT. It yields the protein CAISWGEGTEAFF.

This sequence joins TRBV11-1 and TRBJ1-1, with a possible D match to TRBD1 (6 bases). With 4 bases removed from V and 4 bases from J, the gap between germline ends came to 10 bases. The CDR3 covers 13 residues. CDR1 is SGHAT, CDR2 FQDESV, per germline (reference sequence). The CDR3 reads CASSYGQSTEAFF. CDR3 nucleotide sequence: TGTGCCAGCAGCTACGGACAGTCCACTGAAGCTTTCTTT.

In DNA form, the CDR3 reads TGTGCCAGCAGCGTTTACACCGGGGAGCTGTTTTTT. Its translation is CASSVYTGELFF. The chain recombines TRBV9 with TRBJ2-2; D remains ambiguous. CDR3 length equals 12 residues. Germline lookup yields CDR1 SGDLS and CDR2 YYNGEE. Trimming pared 2 bases from V and 3 bases from J, leaving 2 bases between.

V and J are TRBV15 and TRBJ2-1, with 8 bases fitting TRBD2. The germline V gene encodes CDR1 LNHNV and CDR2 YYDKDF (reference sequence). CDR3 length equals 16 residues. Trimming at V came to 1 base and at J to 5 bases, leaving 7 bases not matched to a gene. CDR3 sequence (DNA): TGTGCCACCAGCAGAGGCCGGGTAGCGGGGCACAATGAGCAGTTCTTC. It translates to CATSRGRVAGHNEQFF.

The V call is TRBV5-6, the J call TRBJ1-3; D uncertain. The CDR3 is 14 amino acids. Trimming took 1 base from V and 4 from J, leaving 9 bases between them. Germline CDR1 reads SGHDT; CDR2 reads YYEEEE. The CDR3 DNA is TGTGCCAGCAGCTTGCCAGGCTTCGGAAACACCATATATTTT. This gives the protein CASSLPGFGNTIYF.

The CDR3 nucleotides are TGTGCCAGCAGCTCCAACGTCGGGGGGACCTCTGGAAACACCATATATTTT. Protein product: CASSSNVGGTSGNTIYF. The chain employs TRBV13 and TRBJ1-3, with D perhaps matching TRBD1 (5 bases). Trimming stripped 4 bases from V and 0 bases from J, with 16 bases between. The CDR3 is made up of 17 amino acids. Germline V gene lookup returns CDR1 PRHDT and CDR2 FYEKMQ (reference sequence).

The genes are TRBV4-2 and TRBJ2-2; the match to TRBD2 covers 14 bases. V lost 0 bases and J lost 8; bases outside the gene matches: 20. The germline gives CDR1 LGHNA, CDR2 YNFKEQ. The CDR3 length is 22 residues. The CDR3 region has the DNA TGTGCCAGCAGCCAAGATGCAGGACAAGGACTAGCGGGAGGACGAACTAGTGGGGAGCTGTTTTTT. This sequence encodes CASSQDAGQGLAGGRTSGELFF.

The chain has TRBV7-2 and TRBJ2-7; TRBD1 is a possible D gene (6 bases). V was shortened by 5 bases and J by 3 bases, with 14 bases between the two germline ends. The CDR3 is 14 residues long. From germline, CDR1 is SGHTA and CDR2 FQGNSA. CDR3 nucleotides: TGTGCCAGCAGCCTGTCAGGGGCAGACTACGAGCAGTACTTC. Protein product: CASSLSGADYEQYF.

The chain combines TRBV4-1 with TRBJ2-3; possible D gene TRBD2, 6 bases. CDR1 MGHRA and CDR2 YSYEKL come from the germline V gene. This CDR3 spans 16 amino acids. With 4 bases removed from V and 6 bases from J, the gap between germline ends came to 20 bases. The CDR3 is CASSRQSSAALDTQYF. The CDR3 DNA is TGCGCCAGCAGCCGGCAATCTAGCGCCGCCTTGGATACGCAGTATTTT.

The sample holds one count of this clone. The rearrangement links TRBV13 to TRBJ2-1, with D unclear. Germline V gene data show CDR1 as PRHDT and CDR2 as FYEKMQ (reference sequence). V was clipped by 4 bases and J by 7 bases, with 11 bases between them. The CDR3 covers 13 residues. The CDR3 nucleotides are TGTGCCAGCAGCTCGACGATCGGAAATGAGCAGTTCTTC. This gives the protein CASSSTIGNEQFF.

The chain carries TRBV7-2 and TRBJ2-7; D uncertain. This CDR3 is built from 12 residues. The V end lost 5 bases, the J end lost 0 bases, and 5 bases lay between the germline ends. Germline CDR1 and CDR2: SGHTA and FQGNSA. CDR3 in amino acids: CASSKDSYEQYF. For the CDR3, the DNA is TGTGCCAGCAGCAAGGACTCCTACGAGCAGTACTTC.

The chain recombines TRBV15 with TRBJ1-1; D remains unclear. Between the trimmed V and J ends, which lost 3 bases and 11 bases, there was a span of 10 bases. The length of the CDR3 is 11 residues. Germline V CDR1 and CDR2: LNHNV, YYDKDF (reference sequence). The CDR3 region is CATSSFSVAFF. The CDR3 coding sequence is TGTGCCACCAGCAGTTTCAGTGTCGCTTTCTTT.

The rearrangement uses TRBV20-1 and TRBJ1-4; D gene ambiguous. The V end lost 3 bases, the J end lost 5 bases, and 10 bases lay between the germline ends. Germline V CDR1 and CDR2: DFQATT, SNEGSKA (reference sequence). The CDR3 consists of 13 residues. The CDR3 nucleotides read TGCAGTGCTAGTCGCAGGAAAAATGAAAAACTGTTTTTT. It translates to CSASRRKNEKLFF.

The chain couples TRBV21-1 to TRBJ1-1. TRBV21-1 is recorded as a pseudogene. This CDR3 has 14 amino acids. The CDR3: CASSRRRGITEAFF. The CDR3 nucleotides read TGTGCCAGCAGCCGCCGGAGGGGCATCACTGAAGCTTTCTTT.

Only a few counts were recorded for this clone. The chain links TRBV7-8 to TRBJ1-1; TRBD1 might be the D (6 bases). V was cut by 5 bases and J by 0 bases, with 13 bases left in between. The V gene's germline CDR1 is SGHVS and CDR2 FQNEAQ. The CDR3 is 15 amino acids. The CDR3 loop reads CASSVAQGMNTEAFF. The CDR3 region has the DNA TGTGCCAGCAGCGTTGCACAGGGCATGAACACTGAAGCTTTCTTT.

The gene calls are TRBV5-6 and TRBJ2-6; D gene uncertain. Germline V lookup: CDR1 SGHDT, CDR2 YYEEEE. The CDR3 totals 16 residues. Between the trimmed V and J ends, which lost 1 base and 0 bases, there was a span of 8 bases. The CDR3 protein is CASSLSQTSGANVLTF. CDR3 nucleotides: TGTGCCAGCAGCTTGTCACAGACCTCTGGGGCCAACGTCCTGACTTTC.

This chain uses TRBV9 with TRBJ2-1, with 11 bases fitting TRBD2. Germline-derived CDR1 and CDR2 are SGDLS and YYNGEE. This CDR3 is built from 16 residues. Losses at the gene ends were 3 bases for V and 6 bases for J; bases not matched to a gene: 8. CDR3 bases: TGTGCCAGCAGCGCCGTTAGCGGGAGGGCCACCAATGAGCAGTTCTTC. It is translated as CASSAVSGRATNEQFF.

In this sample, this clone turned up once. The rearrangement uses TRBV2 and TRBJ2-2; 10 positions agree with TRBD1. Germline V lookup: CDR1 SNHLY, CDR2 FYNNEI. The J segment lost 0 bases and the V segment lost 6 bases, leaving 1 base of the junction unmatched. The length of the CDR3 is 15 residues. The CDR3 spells CASRGTGANTGELFF. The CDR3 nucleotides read TGTGCCAGCAGGGGGACAGGGGCGAACACCGGGGAGCTGTTTTTT.

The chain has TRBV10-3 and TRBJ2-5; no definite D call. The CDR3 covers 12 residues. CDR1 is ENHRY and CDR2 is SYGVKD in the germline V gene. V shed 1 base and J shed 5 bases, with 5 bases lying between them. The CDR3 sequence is CAISEFRETQYF. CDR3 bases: TGTGCCATCAGTGAGTTCAGGGAGACCCAGTACTTC.

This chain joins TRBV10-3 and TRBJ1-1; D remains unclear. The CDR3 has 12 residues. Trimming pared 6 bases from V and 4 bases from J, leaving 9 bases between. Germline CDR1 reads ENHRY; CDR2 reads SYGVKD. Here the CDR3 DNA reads TGTGCCATCAGGGAATCAGGCACTGAAGCTTTCTTT. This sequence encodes CAIRESGTEAFF.

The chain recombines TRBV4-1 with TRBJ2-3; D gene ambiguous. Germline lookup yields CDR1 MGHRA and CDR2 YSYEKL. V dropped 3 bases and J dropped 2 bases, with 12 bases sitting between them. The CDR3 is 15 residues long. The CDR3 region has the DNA TGCGCCAGCAGCCAGCTGATACCGTTCACAGATACGCAGTATTTT. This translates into CASSQLIPFTDTQYF.

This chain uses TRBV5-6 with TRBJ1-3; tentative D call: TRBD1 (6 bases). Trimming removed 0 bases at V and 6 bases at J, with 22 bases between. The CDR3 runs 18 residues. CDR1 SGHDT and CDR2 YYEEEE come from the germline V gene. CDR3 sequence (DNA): TGTGCCAGCAGCTTGGAAAAGGGAACAGGGCTGATATTAAACACCATATATTTT. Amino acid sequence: CASSLEKGTGLILNTIYF.

CDR3 nucleotides: TGTGCCAGCAGCTGGGGGGCAGGCTCCGAAGCTTTCTTT. Its protein is CASSWGAGSEAFF. The rearrangement joins TRBV27 to TRBJ1-1; D is possibly TRBD1 (6 bases). The length of the CDR3 is 13 residues. V lost 6 bases to trimming and J lost 8 bases, with 16 bases between them. The V gene's germline CDR1 is MNHEY and CDR2 SMNVEV (reference sequence).

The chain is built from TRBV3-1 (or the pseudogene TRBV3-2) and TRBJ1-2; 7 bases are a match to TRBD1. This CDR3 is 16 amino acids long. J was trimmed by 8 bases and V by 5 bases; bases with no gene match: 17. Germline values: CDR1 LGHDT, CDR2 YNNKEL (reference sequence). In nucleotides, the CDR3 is TGTGCCAGCAGCAGAAGACGCGGGGACAGAGAGAAGGGCTACACCTTC. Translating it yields CASSRRRGDREKGYTF.

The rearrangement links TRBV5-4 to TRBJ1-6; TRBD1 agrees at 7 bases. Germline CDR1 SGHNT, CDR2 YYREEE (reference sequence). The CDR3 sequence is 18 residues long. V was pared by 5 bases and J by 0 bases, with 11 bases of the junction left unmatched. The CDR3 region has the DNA TGTGCCAGCAGTCATCCGGGACAGATAACCTCCTATAATTCACCCCTCCACTTT. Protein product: CASSHPGQITSYNSPLHF.

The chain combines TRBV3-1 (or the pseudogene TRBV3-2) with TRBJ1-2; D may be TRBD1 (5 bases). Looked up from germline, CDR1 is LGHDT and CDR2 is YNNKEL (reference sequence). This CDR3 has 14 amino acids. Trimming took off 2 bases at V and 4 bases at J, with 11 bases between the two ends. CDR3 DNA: TGTGCCAGCAGCCAAAGGGGTTGGGGCTATGGCTACACCTTC. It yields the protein CASSQRGWGYGYTF.

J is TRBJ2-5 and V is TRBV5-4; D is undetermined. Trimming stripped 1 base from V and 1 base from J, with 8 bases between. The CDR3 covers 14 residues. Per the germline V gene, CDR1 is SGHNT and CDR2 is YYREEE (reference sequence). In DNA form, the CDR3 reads TGTGCCAGCAGCTTGTACCCGGGCCAAGAGACCCAGTACTTC. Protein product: CASSLYPGQETQYF.